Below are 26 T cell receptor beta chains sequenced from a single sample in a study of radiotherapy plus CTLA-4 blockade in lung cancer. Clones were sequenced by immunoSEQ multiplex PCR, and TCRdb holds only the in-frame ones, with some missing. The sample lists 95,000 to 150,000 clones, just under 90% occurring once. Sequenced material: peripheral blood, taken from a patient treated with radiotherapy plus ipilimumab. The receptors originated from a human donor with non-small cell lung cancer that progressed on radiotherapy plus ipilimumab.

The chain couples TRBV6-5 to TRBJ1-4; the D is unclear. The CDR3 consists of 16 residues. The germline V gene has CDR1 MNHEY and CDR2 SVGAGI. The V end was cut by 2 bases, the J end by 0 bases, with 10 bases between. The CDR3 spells CASSYTPYPTNEKLFF. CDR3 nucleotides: TGTGCCAGCAGTTACACGCCATACCCAACTAATGAAAAACTGTTTTTT.

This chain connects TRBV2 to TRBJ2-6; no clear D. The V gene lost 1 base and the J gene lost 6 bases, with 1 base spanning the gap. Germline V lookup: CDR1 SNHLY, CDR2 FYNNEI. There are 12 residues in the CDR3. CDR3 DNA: TGTGCCAGCAGTGAAGAGGCCAACGTCCTGACTTTC. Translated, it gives CASSEEANVLTF. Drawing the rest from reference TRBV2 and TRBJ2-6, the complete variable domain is EPEVTQTPSHQVTQMGQEVILRCVPISNHLYFYWYRQILGQKVEFLVSFYNNEISEKSEIFDDQFSVERPDGSNFTLKIRSTKLEDSAMYFCASSEEANVLTFGAGSRLTVL.

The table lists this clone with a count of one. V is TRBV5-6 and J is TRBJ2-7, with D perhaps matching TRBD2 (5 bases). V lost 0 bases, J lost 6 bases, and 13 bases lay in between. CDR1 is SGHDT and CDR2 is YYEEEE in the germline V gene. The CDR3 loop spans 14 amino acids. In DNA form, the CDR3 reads TGTGCCAGCAGCTTGGAAGAGGGAACGGGCGAGCAGTACTTC. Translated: CASSLEEGTGEQYF.

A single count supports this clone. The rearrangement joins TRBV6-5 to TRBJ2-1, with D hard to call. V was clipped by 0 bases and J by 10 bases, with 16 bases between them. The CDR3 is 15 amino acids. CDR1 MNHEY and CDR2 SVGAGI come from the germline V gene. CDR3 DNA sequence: TGTGCCAGCAGTTACTCGAGTAGAGGTCGAATCGAGCAGTTCTTC. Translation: CASSYSSRGRIEQFF.

In DNA, the CDR3 is TGTGCCAGCTCACCACTTGGGACGGAAGAGACCCAGTACTTC. Translated, it gives CASSPLGTEETQYF. V gene TRBV18 combines with J gene TRBJ2-5, with D possibly called TRBD1 or TRBD2 (5 bases each). The CDR3 is 14 residues long. Trimming shortened V by 1 base and J by 3 bases, and 9 bases separated the two germline ends. The V gene's germline CDR1 is KGHSH and CDR2 LQKENI.

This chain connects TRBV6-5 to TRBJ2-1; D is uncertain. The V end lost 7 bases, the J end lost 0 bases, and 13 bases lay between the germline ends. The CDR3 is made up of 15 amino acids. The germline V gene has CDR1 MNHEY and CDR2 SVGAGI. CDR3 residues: CASTPAPSSYNEQFF. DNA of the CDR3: TGTGCCAGCACCCCAGCCCCGAGCTCCTACAATGAGCAGTTCTTC.

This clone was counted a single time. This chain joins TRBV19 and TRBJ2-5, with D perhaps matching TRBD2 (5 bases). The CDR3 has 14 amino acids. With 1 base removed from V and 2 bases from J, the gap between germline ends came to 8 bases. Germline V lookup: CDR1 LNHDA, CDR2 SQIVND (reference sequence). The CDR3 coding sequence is TGTGCCAGTAGTATAGCCGGGGTACAAGAGACCCAGTACTTC. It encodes CASSIAGVQETQYF.

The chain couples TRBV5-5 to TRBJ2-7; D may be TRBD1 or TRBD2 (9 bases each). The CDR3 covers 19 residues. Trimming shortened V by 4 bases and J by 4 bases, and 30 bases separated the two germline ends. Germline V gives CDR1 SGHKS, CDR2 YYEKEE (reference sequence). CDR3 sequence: CASSAQGAPWLAGLYEQYF. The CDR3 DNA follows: TGTGCCAGCAGCGCACAGGGGGCGCCTTGGCTAGCGGGGCTGTACGAGCAGTACTTC.

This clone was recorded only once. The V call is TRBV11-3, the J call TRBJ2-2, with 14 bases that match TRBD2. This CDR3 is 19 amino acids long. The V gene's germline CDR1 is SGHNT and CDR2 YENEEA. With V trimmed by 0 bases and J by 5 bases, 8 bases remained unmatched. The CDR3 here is CASSLDRTSGRWRTGELFF. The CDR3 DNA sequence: TGTGCCAGCAGCTTAGATCGGACTAGCGGGAGGTGGAGGACCGGGGAGCTGTTTTTT.

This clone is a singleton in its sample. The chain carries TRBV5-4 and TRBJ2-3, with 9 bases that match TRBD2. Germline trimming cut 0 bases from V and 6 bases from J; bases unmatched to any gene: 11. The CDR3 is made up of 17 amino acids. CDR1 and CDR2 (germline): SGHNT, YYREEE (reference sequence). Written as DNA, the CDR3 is TGTGCCAGCAGCTTGGGGGTAGGCGGGAGGGCCTCCGATACGCAGTATTTT. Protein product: CASSLGVGGRASDTQYF.

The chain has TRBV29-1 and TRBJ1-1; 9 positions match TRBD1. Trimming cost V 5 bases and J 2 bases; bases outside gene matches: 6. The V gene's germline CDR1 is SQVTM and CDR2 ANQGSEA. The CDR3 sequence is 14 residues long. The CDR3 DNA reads TGCAGCGTTAGTTCACAGGGGGCCAACACTGAAGCTTTCTTT. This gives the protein CSVSSQGANTEAFF. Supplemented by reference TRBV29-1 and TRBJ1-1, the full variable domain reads SAVISQKPSRDICQRGTSLTIQCQVDSQVTMMFWYRQQPGQSLTLIATANQGSEATYESGFVIDKFPISRPNLTFSTLTVSNMSPEDSSIYLCSVSSQGANTEAFFGQGTRLTVV.

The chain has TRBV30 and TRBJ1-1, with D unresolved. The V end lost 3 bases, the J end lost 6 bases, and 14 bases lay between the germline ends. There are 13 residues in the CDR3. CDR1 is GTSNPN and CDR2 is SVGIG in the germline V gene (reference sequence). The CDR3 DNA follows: TGTGCCTGGAGCGGGCCGGGGAGGGCTGAAGCTTTCTTT. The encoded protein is CAWSGPGRAEAFF.

Here the CDR3 DNA reads TGTGCCAGCAGCTTGCCGGGACAGGGTGTAGAGACCCAGTACTTC. It codes for CASSLPGQGVETQYF. The gene calls are TRBV5-4 and TRBJ2-5; 9 nucleotides match TRBD1. The junction had 5 bases not matched to a gene; V was cut back by 1 base and J by 4 bases. Per the germline V gene, CDR1 is SGHNT and CDR2 is YYREEE (reference sequence). CDR3 length equals 15 residues.

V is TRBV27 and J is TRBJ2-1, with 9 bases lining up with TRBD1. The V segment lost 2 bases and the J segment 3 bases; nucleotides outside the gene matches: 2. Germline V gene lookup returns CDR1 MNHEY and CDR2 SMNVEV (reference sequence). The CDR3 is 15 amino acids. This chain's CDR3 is CASSLRQGVYNEQFF. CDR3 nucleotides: TGTGCCAGCAGTTTAAGACAGGGGGTCTACAATGAGCAGTTCTTC.

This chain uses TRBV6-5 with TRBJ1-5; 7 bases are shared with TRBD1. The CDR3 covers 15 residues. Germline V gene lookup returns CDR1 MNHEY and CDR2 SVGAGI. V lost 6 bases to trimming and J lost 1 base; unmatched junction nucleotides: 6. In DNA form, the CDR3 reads TGTGCCAGCAGGCGACAGGGAGTGAGCAATCAGCCCCAGCATTTT. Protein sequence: CASRRQGVSNQPQHF.

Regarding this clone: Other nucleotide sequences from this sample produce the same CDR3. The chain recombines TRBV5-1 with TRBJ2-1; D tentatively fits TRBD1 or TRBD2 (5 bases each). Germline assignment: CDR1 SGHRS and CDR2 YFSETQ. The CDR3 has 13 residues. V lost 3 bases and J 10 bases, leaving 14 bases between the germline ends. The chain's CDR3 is CASSSEGTGEQFF. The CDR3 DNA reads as TGCGCCAGCAGCTCGGAAGGGACGGGAGAGCAGTTCTTC.

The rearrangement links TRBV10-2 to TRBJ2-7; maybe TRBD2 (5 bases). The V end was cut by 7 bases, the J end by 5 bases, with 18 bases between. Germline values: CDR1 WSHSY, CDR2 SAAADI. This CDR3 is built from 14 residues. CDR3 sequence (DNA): TGCGCCAGCACATCGCCGGGGAACACGGACGAGCAGTACTTC. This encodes CASTSPGNTDEQYF.

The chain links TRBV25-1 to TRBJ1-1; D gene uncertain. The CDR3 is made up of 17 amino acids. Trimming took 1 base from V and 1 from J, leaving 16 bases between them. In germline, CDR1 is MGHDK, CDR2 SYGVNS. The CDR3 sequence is CASSESEGAFKNTEAFF. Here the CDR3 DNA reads TGTGCCAGCAGTGAATCCGAGGGAGCGTTCAAGAACACTGAAGCTTTCTTT.

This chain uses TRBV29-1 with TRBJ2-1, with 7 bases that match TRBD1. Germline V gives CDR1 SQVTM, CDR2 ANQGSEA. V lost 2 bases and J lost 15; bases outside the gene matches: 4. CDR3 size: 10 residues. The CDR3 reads CSVERGRPFF. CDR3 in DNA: TGCAGCGTTGAAAGGGGGCGACCGTTCTTC.

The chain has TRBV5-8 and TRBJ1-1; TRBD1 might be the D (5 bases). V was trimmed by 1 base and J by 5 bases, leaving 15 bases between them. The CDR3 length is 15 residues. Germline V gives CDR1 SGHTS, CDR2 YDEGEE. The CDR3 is CASSLFQGGRTEAFF. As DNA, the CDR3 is TGTGCCAGCAGCTTGTTTCAGGGCGGACGGACTGAAGCTTTCTTT.

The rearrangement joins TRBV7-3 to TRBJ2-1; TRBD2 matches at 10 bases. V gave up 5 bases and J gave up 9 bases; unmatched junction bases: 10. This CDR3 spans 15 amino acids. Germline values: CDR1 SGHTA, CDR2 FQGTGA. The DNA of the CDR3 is TGTGCCAGCAGCCCCGCTAGCGGGAGTGTCCCTGAGCAGTTCTTC. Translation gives CASSPASGSVPEQFF.

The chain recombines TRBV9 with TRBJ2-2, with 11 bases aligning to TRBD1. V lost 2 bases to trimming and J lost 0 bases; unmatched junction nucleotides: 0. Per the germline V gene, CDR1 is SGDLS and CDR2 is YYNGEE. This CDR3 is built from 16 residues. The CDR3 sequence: CASSVGQGANTGELFF. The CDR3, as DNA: TGTGCCAGCAGCGTGGGACAGGGGGCGAACACCGGGGAGCTGTTTTTT.

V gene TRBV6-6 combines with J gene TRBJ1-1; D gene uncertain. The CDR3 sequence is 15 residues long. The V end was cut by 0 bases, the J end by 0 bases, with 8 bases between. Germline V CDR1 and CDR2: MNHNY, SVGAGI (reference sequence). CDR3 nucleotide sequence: TGTGCCAGCAGTTACTCGAAAACTATGAACACTGAAGCTTTCTTT. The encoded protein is CASSYSKTMNTEAFF.

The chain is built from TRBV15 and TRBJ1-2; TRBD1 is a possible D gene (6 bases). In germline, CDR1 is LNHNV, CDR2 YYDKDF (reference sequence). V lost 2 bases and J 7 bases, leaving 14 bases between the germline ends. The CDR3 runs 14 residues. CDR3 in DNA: TGTGCCACCAGCAGACAGGGGATGCCGGGTGGCTACACCTTC. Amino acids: CATSRQGMPGGYTF.

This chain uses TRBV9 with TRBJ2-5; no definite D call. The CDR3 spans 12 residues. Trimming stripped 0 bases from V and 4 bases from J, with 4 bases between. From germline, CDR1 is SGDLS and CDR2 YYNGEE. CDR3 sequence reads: CASSVEGETQYF. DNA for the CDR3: TGTGCCAGCAGCGTAGAGGGAGAGACCCAGTACTTC.

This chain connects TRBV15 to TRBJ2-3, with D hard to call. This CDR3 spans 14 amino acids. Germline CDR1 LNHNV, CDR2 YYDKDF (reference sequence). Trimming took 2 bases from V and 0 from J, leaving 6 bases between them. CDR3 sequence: CATSRRTSTDTQYF. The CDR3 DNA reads TGTGCCACCAGCAGAAGAACTAGCACAGATACGCAGTATTTT.